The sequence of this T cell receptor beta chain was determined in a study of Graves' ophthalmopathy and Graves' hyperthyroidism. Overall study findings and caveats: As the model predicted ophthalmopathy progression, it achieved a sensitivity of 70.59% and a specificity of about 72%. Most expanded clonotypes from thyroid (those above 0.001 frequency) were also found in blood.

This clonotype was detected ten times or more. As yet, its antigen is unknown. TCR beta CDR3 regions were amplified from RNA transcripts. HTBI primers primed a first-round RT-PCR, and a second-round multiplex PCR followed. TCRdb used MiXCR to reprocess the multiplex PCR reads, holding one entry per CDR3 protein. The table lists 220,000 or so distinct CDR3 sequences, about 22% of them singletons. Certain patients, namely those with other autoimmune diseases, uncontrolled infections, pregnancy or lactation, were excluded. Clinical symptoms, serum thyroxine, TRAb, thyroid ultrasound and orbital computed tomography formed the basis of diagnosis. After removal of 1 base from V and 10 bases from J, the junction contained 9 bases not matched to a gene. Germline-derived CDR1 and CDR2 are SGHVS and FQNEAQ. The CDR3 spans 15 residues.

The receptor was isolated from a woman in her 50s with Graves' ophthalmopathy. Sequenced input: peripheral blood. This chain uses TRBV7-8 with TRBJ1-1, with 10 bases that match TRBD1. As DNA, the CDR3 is TGTGCCAGCAGCTTAGTCCCCGGGACAGGGGCTAGAGCTTTCTTT. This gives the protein CASSLVPGTGARAFF. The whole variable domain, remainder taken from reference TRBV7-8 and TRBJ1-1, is GAGVSQSPRYKVAKRGQDVALRCDPISGHVSLFWYQQALGQGPEFLTYFQNEAQLDKSGLPSDRFFAERPEGSVSTLKIQRTQQEDSAVYLCASSLVPGTGARAFFGQGTRLTVV.